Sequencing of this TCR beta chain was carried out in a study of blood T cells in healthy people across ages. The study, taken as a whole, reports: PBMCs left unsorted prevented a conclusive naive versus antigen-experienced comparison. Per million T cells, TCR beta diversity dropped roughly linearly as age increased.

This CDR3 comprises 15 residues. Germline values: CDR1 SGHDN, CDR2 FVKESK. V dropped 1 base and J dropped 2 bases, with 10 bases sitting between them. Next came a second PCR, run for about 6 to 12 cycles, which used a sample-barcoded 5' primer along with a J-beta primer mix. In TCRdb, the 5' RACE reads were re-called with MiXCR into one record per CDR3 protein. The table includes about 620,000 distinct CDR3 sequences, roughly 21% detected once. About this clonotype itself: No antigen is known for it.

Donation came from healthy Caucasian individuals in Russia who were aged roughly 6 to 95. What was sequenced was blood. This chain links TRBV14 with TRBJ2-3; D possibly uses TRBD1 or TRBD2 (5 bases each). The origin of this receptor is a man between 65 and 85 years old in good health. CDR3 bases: TGTGCCAGCAGCCAAGTTGGGGGAGACACAGATACGCAGTATTTT. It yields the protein CASSQVGGDTDTQYF. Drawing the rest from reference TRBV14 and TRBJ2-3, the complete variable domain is EAGVTQFPSHSVIEKGQTVTLRCDPISGHDNLYWYRRVMGKEIKFLLHFVKESKQDESGMPNNRFLAERTGGTYSTLKVQPAELEDSGVYFCASSQVGGDTDTQYFGPGTRLTVL.